This TCR beta chain was captured by sequencing in a study of blood T cell repertoires in COVID-19. The CDR3 runs to 14 residues. Trimming left V 1 base short and J 7 bases short, with 14 bases between. CDR1 and CDR2 from the germline V gene are SGHTA and FQGNSA. Sequencing was performed with immunoSEQ multiplex PCR; in TCRdb, only in-frame clones are kept and a portion is missing. The sample lists under 250,000 clones, around 78% occurring once. J is TRBJ2-7 and V is TRBV7-2; D call uncertain. Source material: peripheral blood. This clonotype originated in a woman between 65 and 79 years old with active or convalescent COVID-19. The CDR3: CASSLDRQFQEQYF. The CDR3 DNA is TGTGCCAGCAGCTTAGATCGCCAGTTCCAAGAGCAGTACTTC. The full variable domain, completed using reference TRBV7-2 and TRBJ2-7, is GAGVSQSPSNKVTEKGKDVELRCDPISGHTALYWYRQSLGQGLEFLIYFQGNSAPDKSGLPSDRFSAERTGGSVSTLTIQRTQQEDSAVYLCASSLDRQFQEQYFGPGTRLTVT.